The entry below describes one T cell receptor beta chain. With 60 Vbeta and 13 Jbeta primers, the PCR was carried out. TCRdb's copy holds only in-frame clones and misses some; the assay was immunoSEQ multiplex PCR. The table has over 100,000 clones, around 80% seen once; the top ten hold approximately 3%. This CDR3 is 13 amino acids long. Between the trimmed V and J ends, which lost 7 bases and 7 bases, there was a span of 14 bases. The V gene's germline CDR1 is MNHNS and CDR2 SASEGT. The data stem from a study of cytomegalovirus exposure and HLA in healthy donors. The chain recombines TRBV6-1 with TRBJ1-5, with D perhaps matching TRBD1 (5 bases). Material for sequencing was PBMCs. The sequence was obtained from a woman under 30 in good health and CMV-seropositive. The CDR3 loop reads CASMGRGSQPQHF. The CDR3 DNA sequence: TGTGCCAGCATGGGGCGGGGATCCCAGCCCCAGCATTTT.